This T cell receptor beta chain appears in the sequencing data of a study of control samples from healthy donors and cancer patients. Sequencing used immunoSEQ multiplex PCR; TCRdb keeps in-frame clones, though not all of them. Among some 110,000 clones listed, about 83% were seen once. The germline V gene has CDR1 SGHTA and CDR2 FQGNSA. Losses at the gene ends were 4 bases for V and 7 bases for J; bases not matched to a gene: 11. This CDR3 comprises 16 residues. Material for sequencing was blood. The TCR comes from a woman in her 50s in good health. The V gene is TRBV7-2, the J gene TRBJ1-2; 11 positions match TRBD1. CDR3 bases: TGTGCCAGCAGCTCTAGATCTCCGGGACAGGGGGGTGGCTACACCTTC. Translation gives CASSSRSPGQGGGYTF.